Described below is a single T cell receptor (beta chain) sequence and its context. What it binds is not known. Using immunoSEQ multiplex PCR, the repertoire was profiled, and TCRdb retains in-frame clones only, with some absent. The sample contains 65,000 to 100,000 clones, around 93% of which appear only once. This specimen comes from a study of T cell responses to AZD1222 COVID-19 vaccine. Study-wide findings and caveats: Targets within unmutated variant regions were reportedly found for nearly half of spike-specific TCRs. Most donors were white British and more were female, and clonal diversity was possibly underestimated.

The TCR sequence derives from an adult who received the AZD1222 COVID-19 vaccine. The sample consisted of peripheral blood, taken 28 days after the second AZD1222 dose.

The CDR3 DNA is TGTGCCAGCAGTCCCTACAATGAGCAGTTCTTC. Translating it yields CASSPYNEQFF. J is TRBJ2-1 and V is TRBV25-1; D not resolved. The CDR3 is made up of 11 amino acids. Trimming stripped 5 bases from V and 2 bases from J, with 1 base between. Germline CDR1 and CDR2: MGHDK and SYGVNS.